Listed here are 30 T cell receptor beta chains from one sample, sequenced in a study of Graves' ophthalmopathy and Graves' hyperthyroidism. Amplification of the TCR beta CDR3 regions used RNA transcripts (as template). The library came from an HTBI-primed first-round RT-PCR and a second-round multiplex PCR. TCRdb re-derived calls from the multiplex PCR reads in MiXCR, one entry per CDR3 protein. Altogether 150,000 to 200,000 distinct CDR3 sequences are present, 35% to 45% being singletons, with the ten largest covering roughly 8.9%. Sequenced: peripheral blood. The receptors were gathered from a man aged 25 to 40 with Graves' ophthalmopathy.

This clonotype was detected ten times or more. The chain recombines TRBV12-3 or TRBV12-4 with TRBJ2-5; D tentatively reads TRBD1 or TRBD2 (5 bases each). With 6 bases removed from V and 8 bases from J, the gap between germline ends came to 10 bases. The CDR3 is 11 residues long. The CDR3 region has the DNA TGTGCCAGCAGCGCCGGGGACACCCAGTACTTC. It translates to CASSAGDTQYF.

This clonotype was detected ten times or more. This sequence joins TRBV30 and TRBJ1-1; D is uncertain. Germline values: CDR1 GTSNPN, CDR2 SVGIG (reference sequence). CDR3 length: 11 amino acids. The CDR3 here is CASDQNTEAFF. The DNA for the CDR3 is TGTGCGTCGGACCAGAACACTGAAGCTTTCTTT. The variable domain in full, with the rest retrieved from reference TRBV30 and TRBJ1-1, is SQTIHQWPATLVQPVGSPLSLECTVEGTSNPNLYWYRQAAGRGLQLLFYSVGIGQISSEVPQNLSASRPQDRQFILSSKKLLLSDSGFYLCASDQNTEAFFGQGTRLTVV.

The J gene is TRBJ1-1, the V gene TRBV6-5; D gene uncertain. Germline CDR1 is MNHEY and CDR2 is SVGAGI. CDR3 length: 15 amino acids. Trimming removed 2 bases at V and 0 bases at J, with 10 bases between. The CDR3 DNA reads as TGTGCCAGCAGTTACGGGTTGCATCTGAACACTGAAGCTTTCTTT. As protein: CASSYGLHLNTEAFF.

In this sample, this clonotype turned up many times. This chain connects TRBV3-1 to TRBJ1-6; TRBD1 might be the D (5 bases). The CDR3 has 17 amino acids. Germline V gives CDR1 LGHDT, CDR2 YNNKEL (reference sequence). Trimming removed 2 bases at V and 8 bases at J, with 19 bases between. The DNA of the CDR3 is TGTGCCAGCAGCCAACGAGGAACTGGGGGGAATTATTCACCCCTCCACTTT. It codes for CASSQRGTGGNYSPLHF.

The chain employs TRBV28 and TRBJ1-5; possibly TRBD1 for D (5 bases). Looked up from germline, CDR1 is MDHEN and CDR2 is SYDVKM. Trimming pared 6 bases from V and 5 bases from J, leaving 14 bases between. This CDR3 spans 14 amino acids. Written as DNA, the CDR3 is TGTGCCAGCAGAGATGACAGAACTTATCAGCCCCAGCATTTT. This encodes CASRDDRTYQPQHF. The full variable domain, with the rest looked up from reference TRBV28 and TRBJ1-5, is DVKVTQSSRYLVKRTGEKVFLECVQDMDHENMFWYRQDPGLGLRLIYFSYDVKMKEKGDIPEGYSVSREKKERFSLILESASTNQTSMYLCASRDDRTYQPQHFGDGTRLSIL.

The rearrangement links TRBV6-2 or TRBV6-3 to TRBJ2-7; 7 bases agree with TRBD2. The V gene end was trimmed by 7 bases and the J gene end by 2 bases; junction bases not matched to a gene: 2. The CDR3 loop spans 12 amino acids. Germline values: CDR1 MNHEY, CDR2 SVGEGT. Written as DNA, the CDR3 is TGTGCCAGCAATGCGGGAGCCTACGAGCAGTACTTC. As protein: CASNAGAYEQYF.

The table lists this clonotype with many counts. The CDR3 here is CASSFRLGTGETQYF. In DNA form, the CDR3 reads TGTGCCAGCAGTTTCCGCCTTGGGACTGGGGAGACCCAGTACTTC. The gene calls are TRBV12-3 or TRBV12-4 and TRBJ2-5; TRBD2 is a possible D gene (6 bases). V dropped 3 bases and J dropped 5 bases, with 16 bases sitting between them. The CDR3 loop spans 15 amino acids.

As DNA, the CDR3 is TGTGCCAGCAGTTACTCGAGACAAGATACTAACTATGGCTACACCTTC. It is translated as CASSYSRQDTNYGYTF. The chain couples TRBV6-2 or TRBV6-3 to TRBJ1-2, with no clear D. Trimming removed 0 bases from V and 0 bases from J, with 11 bases in between. The V gene's germline CDR1 is MNHEY and CDR2 SVGEGT. This CDR3 contains 16 residues.

This chain connects TRBV6-2 or TRBV6-3 to TRBJ1-1, with TRBD1 as a possible D gene (5 bases). This CDR3 is 17 amino acids long. V shed 6 bases and J shed 0 bases, with 20 bases lying between them. CDR1 is MNHEY and CDR2 is SVGEGT in the germline V gene. CDR3 sequence reads: CASSHGPGTVMNTEAFF. CDR3 sequence (DNA): TGTGCCAGCAGCCACGGCCCGGGGACGGTTATGAACACTGAAGCTTTCTTT.

The chain combines TRBV6-5 with TRBJ2-7; D gene ambiguous. CDR1 is MNHEY, CDR2 SVGAGI, per germline. The CDR3 is 15 residues long. Trimming shortened V by 2 bases and J by 0 bases, and 11 bases separated the two germline ends. The CDR3 DNA follows: TGTGCCAGCAGTTACGACACTCTCAGCTCCTACGAGCAGTACTTC. As protein: CASSYDTLSSYEQYF.

This clonotype was seen at least ten times. The rearrangement joins TRBV6-2 or TRBV6-3 to TRBJ2-5, with 9 bases matching TRBD2. This CDR3 is 17 amino acids long. In germline, CDR1 is MNHEY, CDR2 SVGEGT. V lost 0 bases and J lost 4; bases outside the gene matches: 9. The DNA of the CDR3 is TGTGCCAGCAGTTACTCGATTAGCGGGGGTAATCCAGAGACCCAGTACTTC. The encoded protein is CASSYSISGGNPETQYF.

The chain is built from TRBV5-1 and TRBJ1-1; maybe TRBD1 (5 bases). From germline, CDR1 is SGHRS and CDR2 YFSETQ. Deletions cut 5 bases from V and 1 base from J, with 15 bases between. The CDR3 runs to 15 residues. The CDR3 region has the DNA TGCGCCAGCAGTTCCCAGGGTCCTTGGAACACTGAAGCTTTCTTT. Its protein is CASSSQGPWNTEAFF. The full variable domain, rest sourced from reference TRBV5-1 and TRBJ1-1, is KAGVTQTPRYLIKTRGQQVTLSCSPISGHRSVSWYQQTPGQGLQFLFEYFSETQRNKGNFPGRFSGRQFSNSRSEMNVSTLELGDSALYLCASSSQGPWNTEAFFGQGTRLTVV.

The chain is built from TRBV3-1 and TRBJ2-7, with 10 bases lining up with TRBD2. Per the germline V gene, CDR1 is LGHDT and CDR2 is YNNKEL (reference sequence). There are 13 residues in the CDR3. V was clipped by 3 bases and J by 6 bases; unmatched bases: 2. The DNA of the CDR3 is TGTGCCAGCAGCCACTTAGCGGGAGGCGAGCAGTACTTC. Its protein product is CASSHLAGGEQYF.

This clonotype occurred many times. The V and J genes are TRBV6-5 and TRBJ2-7, with D perhaps TRBD1 or TRBD2 (7 bases each). Trimming pared 10 bases from V and 3 bases from J, leaving 16 bases between. Germline assignment: CDR1 MNHEY and CDR2 SVGAGI. This CDR3 has 13 amino acids. The CDR3 loop reads CATGGGRYYEQYF. The CDR3 DNA follows: TGTGCCACAGGGGGGGGACGGTACTACGAGCAGTACTTC.

CDR3 sequence (DNA): TGTGCCAGCAGTTTAGGCGGGAGCACGACCTACGAGCAGTACTTC. Protein sequence: CASSLGGSTTYEQYF. The V and J genes are TRBV6-2 or TRBV6-3 and TRBJ2-7; 7 nucleotides match TRBD2. The length of the CDR3 is 15 residues. From germline, CDR1 is MNHEY and CDR2 SVGEGT. With 4 bases clipped from V and 2 bases from J, the junction kept 8 bases outside the gene matches.

This chain joins TRBV2 and TRBJ2-7; D not resolved. The CDR3 contains 12 residues. Trimming left V 11 bases short and J 3 bases short, with 14 bases between. Germline CDR1 SNHLY, CDR2 FYNNEI. CDR3 sequence (DNA): TGTGCCGTGCTCCAGGAAGGCTACGAGCAGTACTTC. Amino acid sequence: CAVLQEGYEQYF.

The chain employs TRBV6-1 and TRBJ2-7; the D is unclear. V lost 6 bases, J lost 6 bases, and 15 bases lay in between. CDR1 and CDR2 (germline): MNHNS, SASEGT. CDR3 length: 13 amino acids. For the CDR3, the DNA is TGTGCCAGCAGCAGGCTGGGTAGTACCGAGCAGTACTTC. Encoded protein: CASSRLGSTEQYF.

The chain has TRBV6-5 and TRBJ1-1; D uncertain. The CDR3 has 15 amino acids. Germline lookup yields CDR1 MNHEY and CDR2 SVGAGI. Deletions cut 0 bases from V and 0 bases from J, with 8 bases between. The chain's CDR3 is CASSYSASMNTEAFF. The DNA for the CDR3 is TGTGCCAGCAGTTACTCGGCCTCAATGAACACTGAAGCTTTCTTT.

This clonotype was found a few times. The chain couples TRBV6-2 or TRBV6-3 to TRBJ2-7; D perhaps matches TRBD2 (5 bases). From germline, CDR1 is MNHEY and CDR2 SVGEGT. The CDR3 sequence is 14 residues long. Trimming removed 4 bases from V and 3 bases from J, with 13 bases in between. CDR3: CASSSQRGSYEQYF. The CDR3, as DNA: TGTGCCAGCAGTTCACAACGGGGAAGCTACGAGCAGTACTTC.

This clonotype was seen repeatedly, ten times or more. V gene TRBV19 combines with J gene TRBJ1-2; 7 nucleotides align to TRBD1. This CDR3 spans 15 amino acids. Trimming cost V 6 bases and J 3 bases; bases outside gene matches: 10. Germline-derived CDR1 and CDR2 are LNHDA and SQIVND (reference sequence). CDR3 protein: CASSFMVTGDYGYTF. The CDR3 coding sequence is TGTGCCAGTAGCTTTATGGTTACAGGGGACTATGGCTACACCTTC.

The chain couples TRBV19 to TRBJ1-1, with TRBD1 as a possible D gene (5 bases). Trimming took off 5 bases at V and 11 bases at J, with 12 bases between the two ends. The germline gives CDR1 LNHDA, CDR2 SQIVND (reference sequence). CDR3 length: 11 amino acids. The CDR3 here is CASSSVGRAFF. CDR3 coding DNA: TGTGCCAGTAGTTCGGTGGGGCGGGCTTTCTTT.

There are many counts of this clonotype. The V call is TRBV3-1, the J call TRBJ1-3; 12 positions agree with TRBD1. The V and J ends lost 8 bases and 9 bases, in that order; junction bases with no gene match: 5. The CDR3 runs to 13 residues. Germline V gives CDR1 LGHDT, CDR2 YNNKEL (reference sequence). CDR3 region: CASRDRGLGTIYF. In nucleotides, the CDR3 is TGTGCCAGCCGGGACAGGGGGCTTGGCACCATATATTTT.

This clonotype was detected ten times or more. The rearrangement uses TRBV20-1 and TRBJ1-1; tentative D call: TRBD1 (6 bases). V shed 0 bases and J shed 4 bases, with 12 bases lying between them. The CDR3 is made up of 14 amino acids. CDR1 and CDR2 (germline): DFQATT, SNEGSKA (reference sequence). CDR3 sequence: CSARDGQGLTEAFF. CDR3 bases: TGCAGTGCTAGAGATGGGCAGGGGCTCACTGAAGCTTTCTTT.

The V and J genes are TRBV11-2 and TRBJ2-2, with TRBD1 as a possible D gene (6 bases). Germline CDR1 is SGHAT and CDR2 is FQNNGV. The CDR3 covers 16 residues. The V end lost 0 bases, the J end lost 2 bases, and 10 bases lay between the germline ends. The CDR3 sequence is CASSLDGTRNTGELFF. CDR3 nucleotide sequence: TGTGCCAGCAGCTTAGACGGGACACGAAACACCGGGGAGCTGTTTTTT.

This clonotype was found a few times. This chain uses TRBV6-1 with TRBJ1-1; no clear D. The V end lost 7 bases, the J end lost 1 base, and 10 bases lay between the germline ends. The germline CDR1 and CDR2 sequences are MNHNS and SASEGT. The CDR3 spans 13 residues. The chain's CDR3 is CASKEGPNTEAFF. In DNA, the CDR3 is TGTGCCAGCAAAGAAGGGCCGAACACTGAAGCTTTCTTT.

The CDR3 sequence: CASSYLQGVASTEAFF. The CDR3 DNA reads TGTGCCAGCAGTTACCTACAGGGGGTCGCGAGCACTGAAGCTTTCTTT. J is TRBJ1-1 and V is TRBV6-2 or TRBV6-3, with TRBD1 matching 8 bases. With V trimmed by 2 bases and J by 4 bases, 9 bases remained unmatched. The germline V gene encodes CDR1 MNHEY and CDR2 SVGEGT. This CDR3 contains 16 residues.

The J gene is TRBJ2-7, the V gene TRBV12-3 or TRBV12-4, with 8 positions matching TRBD1. The CDR3 contains 15 residues. V lost 7 bases and J lost 2; bases outside the gene matches: 10. CDR3 sequence: CASKYGTGYTYEQYF. The CDR3 nucleotides read TGTGCCAGCAAATATGGGACAGGCTATACCTACGAGCAGTACTTC.

The V gene is TRBV28, the J gene TRBJ1-1; D ambiguous. Trimming took off 2 bases at V and 8 bases at J, with 6 bases between the two ends. This CDR3 is built from 11 residues. The V gene's germline CDR1 is MDHEN and CDR2 SYDVKM. The CDR3 nucleotides are TGTGCCAGCAGTTTACTTAGGGAAGCTTTCTTT. Translating it yields CASSLLREAFF.

The chain links TRBV4-1 to TRBJ1-2; TRBD1 matches 11 bases. Unmatched junction bases numbered 2, after V lost 3 bases and J lost 5 bases. Germline V gene lookup returns CDR1 MGHRA and CDR2 YSYEKL. The CDR3 consists of 14 residues. The CDR3: CASSQGQGEYGYTF. In DNA, the CDR3 is TGCGCCAGCAGCCAGGGACAGGGGGAGTATGGCTACACCTTC.

This clonotype showed up many times. This chain links TRBV20-1 with TRBJ1-1, with 10 bases matching TRBD1. Germline assignment: CDR1 DFQATT and CDR2 SNEGSKA (reference sequence). J was trimmed by 3 bases and V by 3 bases; bases with no gene match: 7. This CDR3 has 15 residues. The CDR3 reads CSARFRDRGYTEAFF. DNA of the CDR3: TGCAGTGCTAGGTTCCGGGACAGGGGTTACACTGAAGCTTTCTTT.